The 29 T cell receptor beta chains below were found in one sample sequenced in a study of cytomegalovirus exposure and HLA in healthy donors. PCR was performed using 60 Vbeta and 13 Jbeta primers. The table came from immunoSEQ multiplex PCR; TCRdb's copy has only in-frame clones and leaves some out. The repertoire holds about 130,000 clones, with about 73% as singletons. Input material: PBMCs. These receptors were collected from a woman between 45 and 65 years old in good health and CMV-seropositive.

This clone was counted only a few times. The chain combines TRBV5-6 with TRBJ2-5; TRBD1 is a possible D gene (5 bases). Trimming took 4 bases from V and 3 from J, leaving 13 bases between them. CDR3 length: 14 residues. CDR1 is SGHDT and CDR2 is YYEEEE in the germline V gene. CDR3 sequence: CASSALDRKETQYF. DNA for the CDR3: TGTGCCAGCAGCGCCCTCGACAGAAAAGAGACCCAGTACTTC.

The chain carries TRBV29-1 and TRBJ2-7; 9 bases map to TRBD1. CDR1 is SQVTM and CDR2 is ANQGSEA in the germline V gene. The trim removed 2 bases at V and 6 bases at J, leaving 5 bases unmatched. CDR3 length equals 13 residues. CDR3 in amino acids: CSVETGTGSEQYF. DNA for the CDR3: TGCAGCGTTGAAACCGGGACAGGGAGCGAGCAGTACTTC.

The V and J genes are TRBV27 and TRBJ1-2; D remains ambiguous. The CDR3 loop spans 13 amino acids. CDR1 MNHEY and CDR2 SMNVEV come from the germline V gene (reference sequence). The V end lost 5 bases, the J end lost 2 bases, and 9 bases lay between the germline ends. CDR3 sequence reads: CASSPVRNYGYTF. Here the CDR3 DNA reads TGTGCCAGCAGTCCAGTGCGGAACTATGGCTACACCTTC.

Comment on this clone: Other DNA variants within this sample encode the same CDR3. The V and J genes are TRBV28 and TRBJ1-5; the D gene is possibly TRBD1 (5 bases). The CDR3 length is 12 residues. V was cut by 5 bases and J by 6 bases, with 8 bases left in between. CDR1 and CDR2 (germline): MDHEN, SYDVKM. CDR3 residues: CASSLGGQPQHF. The CDR3 DNA reads TGTGCCAGCAGTCTGGGGGGTCAGCCCCAGCATTTT.

The V call is TRBV29-1, the J call TRBJ2-1; a weak D match, TRBD2 (6 bases). Trimming removed 6 bases from V and 4 bases from J, with 7 bases in between. The CDR3 extends over 11 amino acids. CDR1 is SQVTM, CDR2 ANQGSEA, per germline. The CDR3 nucleotides are TGCAGCGTGGGGGGTTACAATGAGCAGTTCTTC. Residues: CSVGGYNEQFF.

This clone was recorded a few times. The chain combines TRBV6-1 with TRBJ1-2; D is ambiguous. This CDR3 has 12 amino acids. The V gene's germline CDR1 is MNHNS and CDR2 SASEGT. V lost 6 bases, J lost 8 bases, and 13 bases lay in between. The CDR3 DNA is TGTGCCAGCAGCTACGGATCCGGGGGCTACACCTTC. Translated, it gives CASSYGSGGYTF.

The rearrangement links TRBV7-4 to TRBJ1-4, with 7 bases fitting TRBD1. The germline V gene encodes CDR1 SGHVT and CDR2 SQSDAQ. V trimming: 5 bases; J trimming: 4 bases; junction bases outside the gene matches: 7. The CDR3 totals 15 residues. The chain's CDR3 is CASSLSGTVNEKLFF. The CDR3 region has the DNA TGTGCCAGCAGCCTATCCGGGACAGTTAATGAAAAACTGTTTTTT.

The gene calls are TRBV6-1 and TRBJ1-5; no clear D gene. This CDR3 has 11 amino acids. Germline-derived CDR1 and CDR2 are MNHNS and SASEGT. The V gene lost 7 bases and the J gene lost 6 bases, with 7 bases spanning the gap. The CDR3 DNA reads TGTGCCAGCAAGAGAAGTCAGCCCCAGCATTTT. Protein product: CASKRSQPQHF.

V gene TRBV7-7 combines with J gene TRBJ2-3, with 8 bases lining up with TRBD2. With V trimmed by 3 bases and J by 3 bases, 2 bases remained unmatched. Germline lookup yields CDR1 SSHAT and CDR2 FNYEAQ (reference sequence). The CDR3 loop spans 14 amino acids. DNA for the CDR3: TGTGCCAGCAGCTTCAGCGGGGGAACAGATACGCAGTATTTT. Translation: CASSFSGGTDTQYF.

The V call is TRBV5-6, the J call TRBJ1-2; D is uncertain. Germline values: CDR1 SGHDT, CDR2 YYEEEE. This CDR3 is built from 13 residues. Deletions cut 3 bases from V and 7 bases from J, with 13 bases between. The DNA of the CDR3 is TGTGCCAGCAGCTCCCGAGGGAGGGCTGGCTACACCTTC. Its translation is CASSSRGRAGYTF. Combining the CDR3 with reference TRBV5-6 and TRBJ1-2 gives the whole variable domain DAGVTQSPTHLIKTRGQQVTLRCSPKSGHDTVSWYQQALGQGPQFIFQYYEEEERQRGNFPDRFSGHQFPNYSSELNVNALLLGDSALYLCASSSRGRAGYTFGSGTRLTVV.

This chain links TRBV5-5 with TRBJ1-2, with D perhaps TRBD1 (6 bases). CDR1 is SGHKS and CDR2 is YYEKEE in the germline V gene (reference sequence). V gave up 0 bases and J gave up 7 bases, with 25 bases separating them. This CDR3 comprises 18 residues. In nucleotides, the CDR3 is TGTGCCAGCAGCTTGGTCCCGACGGGGCCGGAGGGGGAGGGTGGCTACACCTTC. Translation gives CASSLVPTGPEGEGGYTF.

In this sample, this clone turned up a few times. CDR3 DNA: TGCGCCAGCAGCCCCCAGGTTAACTATGGCTACACCTTC. It specifies CASSPQVNYGYTF. The chain carries TRBV4-3 and TRBJ1-2; unclear D gene. The CDR3 runs 13 residues. Trimming removed 4 bases from V and 1 base from J, with 7 bases in between. Germline lookup yields CDR1 LGHNA and CDR2 YSLEER.

This clone was recorded only once. The rearrangement links TRBV19 to TRBJ2-3, with a possible D match to TRBD2 (6 bases). V was clipped by 7 bases and J by 5 bases, with 22 bases between them. The germline gives CDR1 LNHDA, CDR2 SQIVND (reference sequence). The CDR3 has 16 residues. The CDR3 coding sequence is TGTGCCAGTACCATGAAGACTAGGTCCGAGGTAGATACGCAGTATTTT. Protein product: CASTMKTRSEVDTQYF.

V usage is TRBV5-1 and J usage is TRBJ1-2; no firm D call. Germline CDR1 SGHRS, CDR2 YFSETQ. V dropped 3 bases and J dropped 8 bases, with 14 bases sitting between them. The CDR3 sequence is 13 residues long. The CDR3 coding sequence is TGCGCCAGCAGCTATGCATCGGAGGGCGGCTACACCTTC. Its translation is CASSYASEGGYTF. The full variable domain, in which reference TRBV5-1 and TRBJ1-2 provide the parts outside the CDR3, is KAGVTQTPRYLIKTRGQQVTLSCSPISGHRSVSWYQQTPGQGLQFLFEYFSETQRNKGNFPGRFSGRQFSNSRSEMNVSTLELGDSALYLCASSYASEGGYTFGSGTRLTVV.

The chain couples TRBV2 to TRBJ1-5, with 10 bases that match TRBD1. V lost 5 bases, J lost 0 bases, and 7 bases stayed unmatched. This CDR3 has 17 residues. Germline V gene sequence: CDR1 SNHLY, CDR2 FYNNEI. The chain's CDR3 is CASSRDRGSYSNQPQHF. CDR3 sequence (DNA): TGTGCCAGCAGTAGGGACAGGGGTTCCTATAGCAATCAGCCCCAGCATTTT.

The J gene is TRBJ2-7, the V gene TRBV27; TRBD1 aligns across 8 bases. Trimming at V came to 10 bases and at J to 3 bases, leaving 8 bases not matched to a gene. This CDR3 is built from 13 residues. The V gene's germline CDR1 is MNHEY and CDR2 SMNVEV (reference sequence). The CDR3 sequence: CATWGTGVYEQYF. CDR3 in DNA: TGTGCCACCTGGGGGACAGGTGTCTACGAGCAGTACTTC.

This sequence joins TRBV7-9 and TRBJ2-1; D perhaps matches TRBD1 (6 bases). Trimming cost V 3 bases and J 6 bases, with 12 bases left between them. The CDR3 spans 14 residues. Germline V gives CDR1 SEHNR, CDR2 FQNEAQ (reference sequence). The CDR3 DNA reads TGTGCCAGCAGCTTTTTCGTACAGGGCAATGAGCAGTTCTTC. Protein: CASSFFVQGNEQFF.

CDR3 in amino acids: CASSLNRGRGGNTIYF. The CDR3, as DNA: TGTGCCAGCAGCTTGAACAGGGGGCGAGGAGGAAACACCATATATTTT. The chain has TRBV7-8 and TRBJ1-3, with 9 bases fitting TRBD1. The germline V gene has CDR1 SGHVS and CDR2 FQNEAQ. The J segment lost 4 bases and the V segment lost 3 bases, leaving 7 bases of the junction unmatched. CDR3 size: 16 residues.

The chain carries TRBV6-1 and TRBJ2-1; perhaps TRBD2 as D (5 bases). Trimming cost V 0 bases and J 8 bases, with 23 bases left between them. In germline, CDR1 is MNHNS, CDR2 SASEGT. This CDR3 comprises 18 residues. The CDR3 is CASSEAGTEGEGLYEQFF. The CDR3 DNA reads TGTGCCAGCAGTGAAGCAGGAACAGAGGGAGAGGGATTGTATGAGCAGTTCTTC.

The chain links TRBV2 to TRBJ2-5, with TRBD1 matching 9 bases. The DNA matches TRBJ2-7 better at its end, which makes the J call doubtful. The V gene's germline CDR1 is SNHLY and CDR2 FYNNEI. CDR3 length equals 14 residues. The CDR3: CASSDAGQGFEQYF. Here the CDR3 DNA reads TGTGCCAGCAGTGATGCGGGACAGGGCTTCGAGCAGTACTTC.

The chain is built from TRBV7-8 and TRBJ1-6; TRBD1 might be the D (6 bases). The germline V and J ends were trimmed by 5 bases and 7 bases, with 9 bases remaining between them. This CDR3 contains 13 residues. Germline V CDR1 and CDR2: SGHVS, FQNEAQ. For the CDR3, the DNA is TGTGCCAGCAGCCCCGGACAGAATTCACCCCTCCACTTT. As protein: CASSPGQNSPLHF.

The V and J genes are TRBV7-6 and TRBJ2-7; no clear D gene. V was cut by 3 bases and J by 4 bases, with 10 bases left in between. The CDR3 length is 13 residues. Per germline, CDR1 SGHVS and CDR2 FNYEAQ. This CDR3 reads CASSFTADYEQYF. The CDR3 DNA follows: TGTGCCAGCAGCTTCACAGCAGATTACGAGCAGTACTTC.

The chain employs TRBV5-8 and TRBJ2-2; D might be TRBD2 (7 bases). Trimming took off 6 bases at V and 1 base at J, with 19 bases between the two ends. The germline CDR1 and CDR2 sequences are SGHTS and YDEGEE. The CDR3 loop spans 17 amino acids. The CDR3 region has the DNA TGTGCCAGCACCCCTCGGGGGGCAAGTCTGAACACCGGGGAGCTGTTTTTT. It translates to CASTPRGASLNTGELFF.

V gene TRBV5-1 combines with J gene TRBJ2-6; D is possibly TRBD1 (6 bases). There are 15 residues in the CDR3. Trimming took off 9 bases at V and 1 base at J, with 14 bases between the two ends. CDR1 SGHRS and CDR2 YFSETQ come from the germline V gene. CDR3 amino acids: CATQNQGSGANVLTF. The CDR3 DNA sequence: TGCGCCACTCAAAATCAGGGGTCTGGGGCCAACGTCCTGACTTTC.

This chain joins TRBV7-9 and TRBJ1-3; D ambiguous. Germline values: CDR1 SEHNR, CDR2 FQNEAQ (reference sequence). V lost 3 bases to trimming and J lost 0 bases, with 9 bases between them. This CDR3 has 15 residues. CDR3 sequence (DNA): TGTGCCAGCAGCTTGGGCAGTTCCTCTGGAAACACCATATATTTT. Its protein is CASSLGSSSGNTIYF.

The chain is built from TRBV5-1 and TRBJ2-3; 10 bases line up with TRBD2. This CDR3 contains 16 residues. Germline values: CDR1 SGHRS, CDR2 YFSETQ. The V segment lost 0 bases and the J segment 10 bases; nucleotides outside the gene matches: 11. The CDR3, as DNA: TGCGCCAGCAGCTTGGCCGTTAGCGGGGGGTCGGGAGCGCAGTATTTT. It is translated as CASSLAVSGGSGAQYF.

The chain employs TRBV10-2 and TRBJ2-1; TRBD2 agrees at 9 bases. J lost 7 bases, V lost 2 bases, and 6 bases had no gene match. Germline CDR1 reads WSHSY; CDR2 reads SAAADI. The CDR3 length is 15 residues. The CDR3 loop is CASSEERGVTNEQFF. The CDR3 DNA follows: TGCGCCAGCAGTGAGGAGCGGGGGGTAACGAATGAGCAGTTCTTC.

The chain carries TRBV7-9 and TRBJ1-5, with D tentatively TRBD1 (6 bases). This CDR3 region has 14 residues. Germline CDR1 is SEHNR and CDR2 is FQNEAQ (reference sequence). The V gene lost 5 bases and the J gene lost 3 bases, with 11 bases spanning the gap. The CDR3, as DNA: TGTGCCAGCAGCCCTACAGGGTCCAATCAGCCCCAGCATTTT. Its protein is CASSPTGSNQPQHF.

The chain links TRBV29-1 to TRBJ2-7; no firm D call. The CDR3 has 11 amino acids. Trimming took 5 bases from V and 4 from J, leaving 9 bases between them. CDR1 is SQVTM and CDR2 is ANQGSEA in the germline V gene. CDR3 region: CSVQGAYEQYF. CDR3 DNA sequence: TGCAGCGTTCAAGGTGCGTACGAGCAGTACTTC.